This is a list of T cell receptor beta chains from one sample in a study of blood T cell repertoires in COVID-19. Sequencing used immunoSEQ multiplex PCR; TCRdb keeps in-frame clones, though not all of them. The sample includes roughly 200,000 clones, around 83% of them seen just once. The sample consisted of peripheral blood. These receptors came from a woman aged 50 to 60 with COVID-19, enrolled during active disease. CDR3s include the opening cysteine and the closing phenylalanine or tryptophan. D genes are given only for firm matches. Rows give clone size only sometimes, using once, few, many, or a class for an expanded clone.

J gene,D gene,clone size,V gene,CDR3 DNA,CDR3 protein
TRBJ2-7,TRBD2,.,TRBV7-2,TGTGCCAGCAGCCGCGACGGACTAGCGGGGGACGAGCAGTACTTC,CASSRDGLAGDEQYF
TRBJ2-5,TRBD1,.,TRBV9,TGTGCCAGCAGCCCCACAGGGGGCGGGGAGACCCAGTACTTC,CASSPTGGGETQYF
TRBJ2-1,TRBD2,few,TRBV20-1,TGCAGTGCTAGTCCGACTAGCGGGGGATCCTACAATGAGCAGTTCTTC,CSASPTSGGSYNEQFF
TRBJ2-3,.,.,TRBV19,TGTGCCAGTAGTATCCGCCGGAGTCCGGGCACAGATACGCAGTATTTT,CASSIRRSPGTDTQYF
TRBJ1-3,TRBD1,.,TRBV2,TGTGCCAGCAGTGAAATTTTCGGACAGGGAGACACCATATATTTT,CASSEIFGQGDTIYF
TRBJ1-1,.,.,TRBV4-2,TGTGCCAGCAGCCAAGTAGGACTCTACACTGAAGCTTTCTTT,CASSQVGLYTEAFF
TRBJ1-2,.,.,TRBV3-1/TRBV3-2,TGTGCCAGCAATAATGGGGGGGGCTCTGGCTACACCTTC,CASNNGGGSGYTF
TRBJ1-5,TRBD1,.,TRBV23-1,TGCGCCAGCAGTCAATCCAGGGGGCAGCCCCAGCATTTT,CASSQSRGQPQHF
TRBJ1-4,.,.,TRBV12-2,TGTGCAAGTCGCTTAACTCTTTCGGGAGGGGGATACGAAAAACTGTTTTTT,CASRLTLSGGGYEKLFF
TRBJ1-2,.,.,TRBV5-1,TGCGCCAGCAGCTTGTCCCCTTACTGGGGGGTCCTTAATGGCTACACCTTC,CASSLSPYWGVLNGYTF
TRBJ1-3,TRBD1,.,TRBV7-2,TGTGCCAGCAGCATTGACAGGGTTCTCGGAGGAAACACCATATATTTT,CASSIDRVLGGNTIYF
TRBJ1-1,.,.,TRBV30,TGTGCCTGGACTTTCGGAGTGAACACTGAAGCTTTCTTT,CAWTFGVNTEAFF
TRBJ1-6,.,.,TRBV7-9,TGTGCCAGCAGCTTAGGGAGCTCAAGTAATTCACCCCTCCACTTT,CASSLGSSSNSPLHF
TRBJ2-3,TRBD2,.,TRBV2,TGTGCCAGCAGTGAAGGGGGACTAGCAGCAGATACGCAGTATTTT,CASSEGGLAADTQYF
TRBJ1-5,.,.,TRBV2,TGTGCCAGCAGTGAACGCCAGGGCGGCAGCAATCAGCCCCAGCATTTT,CASSERQGGSNQPQHF
TRBJ1-1,.,.,TRBV19,TGTGCCAGTAGTATAGGCCAGAGGGAAGCTTTCTTT,CASSIGQREAFF
TRBJ2-7,TRBD1,.,TRBV27,TGTGCCAGCAGTCCGATTCACAGGGGCGACGAGCAGTACTTC,CASSPIHRGDEQYF
TRBJ2-3,TRBD1,.,TRBV13,TGTGCCAGCAGCTCGGGACAGTTCACAGATACGCAGTATTTT,CASSSGQFTDTQYF
TRBJ2-3,TRBD2,.,TRBV7-2,TGTGCCAGCAGCTTATTTCCGCAGACTAGCGCCACAGATACGCAGTATTTT,CASSLFPQTSATDTQYF
TRBJ1-1,.,once,TRBV27,TGTGCCAGCACCCGGGAGACGGGGGGCCACACTGAAGCTTTCTTT,CASTRETGGHTEAFF
TRBJ1-2,TRBD1,.,TRBV27,TGTGCCAGCAGGGGGACAGGGGAAAACTATGGCTACACCTTC,CASRGTGENYGYTF
TRBJ1-6,.,once,TRBV3-1/TRBV3-2,TGTGCCAGCAGCCCCCAGGCTAATTCACCCCTCCACTTT,CASSPQANSPLHF
TRBJ2-3,TRBD2,.,TRBV11-3,TGTGCCAGCAGCTCCACCCCGGGACTAGGCACGGGGGATACGCAGTATTTT,CASSSTPGLGTGDTQYF
TRBJ2-3,.,.,TRBV15,TGTGCCACCAGCAGAGACCTCGTATCGAGTACTAGCACAGATACGCAGTATTTT,CATSRDLVSSTSTDTQYF
TRBJ2-5,.,once,TRBV27,TGTGCCAGCAGTTTATTTATCGGGGTTCAAGAGACCCAGTACTTC,CASSLFIGVQETQYF
TRBJ1-6,.,.,TRBV5-4,TGTGCCAGCAGCTTGGAGGGGGGGCTTTCTTCACCCCTCCACTTT,CASSLEGGLSSPLHF
TRBJ1-1,TRBD1,.,TRBV13,TGTGCCACCGGAAGAGGGACAGCGAACACTGAAGCTTTCTTT,CATGRGTANTEAFF
TRBJ1-4,.,.,TRBV6-1,TGTGCCAGCAGTGATGCTCTATCGGGGGGTGCTAATGAAAAACTGTTTTTT,CASSDALSGGANEKLFF
TRBJ2-2,TRBD2,.,TRBV10-3,TGTGCCATCAGTGTGGGGACTAGCGTCGGAACCGGGGAGCTGTTTTTT,CAISVGTSVGTGELFF
TRBJ1-2,.,.,TRBV19,TGTGCCAGTAGTTGGGAGCTGCGTTATGGCTACACCTTC,CASSWELRYGYTF
TRBJ1-2,.,.,TRBV5-1,TGCGCCAGCAGCGGTGGCCGAGGCTACACCTTC,CASSGGRGYTF
TRBJ1-2,TRBD1,.,TRBV9,TGTGCCAGCAGCGTAGATGGACAGGGGGGCTATGGCTACACCTTC,CASSVDGQGGYGYTF
TRBJ2-1,TRBD2,.,TRBV11-2,TGTGCCAGCAGCTATCCGGGACTAACCTACAATGAGCAGTTCTTC,CASSYPGLTYNEQFF
TRBJ1-5,.,.,TRBV4-1,TGCGCCAGCAGCCAATCGGACAGTCTGCCAAATCAGCCCCAGCATTTT,CASSQSDSLPNQPQHF
TRBJ2-2,TRBD1,.,TRBV24-1,TGTGCCACCAGTGACCCCAAAGGGGGCAACGGGGAGCTGTTTTTT,CATSDPKGGNGELFF
TRBJ2-3,.,.,TRBV19,TGTGCCAGTAGTATGGGGGCTTCTCTCAGGTCCGATACGCAGTATTTT,CASSMGASLRSDTQYF
TRBJ1-6,.,.,TRBV2,TGTGCCAGCAGTCTGGGCCTTTCTTCACCCCTCCACTTT,CASSLGLSSPLHF
TRBJ2-5,TRBD2,.,TRBV27,TGTGCCAGCAGGGGGGGACTAGCGGGTGAGACCCAGTACTTC,CASRGGLAGETQYF
TRBJ1-2,.,few,TRBV24-1,TGTGCCACCAGTGATTTACTTCGGGGCTACACCTTC,CATSDLLRGYTF
TRBJ1-1,.,.,TRBV5-6,TGTGCCAGCAGCTTGGGACAGTTAGATGAAGCTTTCTTT,CASSLGQLDEAFF
TRBJ2-7,TRBD1,.,TRBV25-1,TGTGCCAGCAGGGGGACAGGGTTTCGGGAGCAGTACTTC,CASRGTGFREQYF
TRBJ1-1,.,once,TRBV7-2,TGTGCCAGCAGCCCCCGGACAGCGCCGAACACTGAAGCTTTCTTT,CASSPRTAPNTEAFF
TRBJ2-5,TRBD2,.,TRBV30,TGTGCCTGGGAGGGGAGGGGCCAAGAGACCCAGTACTTC,CAWEGRGQETQYF
TRBJ2-3,.,.,TRBV7-2,TGTGCCAGCAGCTTAGTCCGGGGGGCCGTCCTCGGGGCAGATACGCAGTATTTT,CASSLVRGAVLGADTQYF
TRBJ1-3,.,.,TRBV18,TGTGCCAGCTCACCCCTCGGGGGGGACGTCAACACCATATATTTT,CASSPLGGDVNTIYF
TRBJ1-2,.,many,TRBV20-1,TGCAGTGCTAGTCGAACTGGGACATCAAGCCGTGTTGGGGGCTACACCTTC,CSASRTGTSSRVGGYTF
TRBJ2-3,.,.,TRBV19,TGTGCCAGTAACCAGGGGATCACAGATACGCAGTATTTT,CASNQGITDTQYF